Listed below are T cell receptor beta chains from one sample, sequenced in a study of regulatory T cells in long-lasting Graves disease. A single record per CDR3 protein comes from TCRdb applying MiXCR to the multiplex PCR reads. Among a few hundred thousand distinct CDR3 sequences listed, around 17% were seen once. The sample was also reused in another study, on T cells in Graves' hyperthyroidism and ophthalmopathy.

Sequences were derived from peripheral blood mononuclear cells (PBMCs), sampled at new diagnosis, from a patient treated with antithyroid drugs. These receptors were taken from a middle-aged man with Graves disease. The CDR3 runs from the conserved cysteine through the conserved F or W. Each record gives: CDR3 length, J gene, clone size, D gene, V gene, CDR3 protein, CDR3 DNA. D genes are given only for firm matches. Part of the rows lack a size; the others show once, few, many or a class for expanded clones.

14,TRBJ1-1,many,-,TRBV27,CASSARPGWTEAFF,TGTGCCAGCAGTGCCCGGCCGGGGTGGACTGAAGCTTTCTTT
18,TRBJ2-5,few,-,TRBV3-1,CASAPWETRMSSIETQYF,TGTGCCAGTGCCCCATGGGAGACTCGTATGTCGAGTATTGAGACCCAGTACTTC
14,TRBJ2-6,many,-,TRBV3-1,CASSPRSGANVLTF,TGTGCCAGCAGCCCCCGGTCTGGTGCCAACGTCCTGACTTTC
21,TRBJ1-3,-,-,TRBV5-6,CASSPDPYKGRPISSGNTIYF,TGTGCCAGCAGCCCCGACCCGTACAAGGGACGGCCGATTAGCTCTGGAAACACCATATATTTT
17,TRBJ2-1,many,-,TRBV4-1,CASSQAFPAGAYNEQFF,TGCGCCAGCAGCCAAGCGTTTCCAGCGGGCGCTTACAATGAGCAGTTCTTC
15,TRBJ2-5,many,-,TRBV28,CASSLAGRGGETQYF,TGTGCCAGCAGTTTAGCGGGCAGGGGGGGGGAGACCCAGTACTTC
11,TRBJ2-1,many,-,TRBV12-3/TRBV12-4,CASRHNNEQFF,TGTGCCAGCAGACATAACAATGAGCAGTTCTTC
13,TRBJ1-5,many,-,TRBV6-2/TRBV6-3,CASSDTSNQPQHF,TGTGCCAGCAGTGACACGAGCAATCAGCCCCAGCATTTT
15,TRBJ2-1,many,-,TRBV5-1,CASSLVGLLYNEQFF,TGCGCCAGCAGCTTGGTAGGGCTTCTCTACAATGAGCAGTTCTTC
12,TRBJ2-5,many,TRBD2,TRBV6-2/TRBV6-3,CASTTSGETQYF,TGTGCCAGCACTACTAGCGGAGAGACCCAGTACTTC
14,TRBJ2-3,-,-,TRBV4-2,CASSQDGVSDTQYF,TGTGCCAGCAGCCAAGACGGAGTATCAGATACGCAGTATTTT
17,TRBJ2-1,few,-,TRBV4-3,CASSQVGTSRLGNEQFF,TGCGCCAGCAGCCAAGTAGGTACTAGCCGTCTCGGCAATGAGCAGTTCTTC
14,TRBJ2-7,many,TRBD1,TRBV4-2,CASSQGGQTYEQYF,TGTGCCAGCAGCCAAGGGGGACAGACCTACGAGCAGTACTTC
15,TRBJ2-7,many,TRBD1,TRBV3-1,CASSQEWDRSYEQYF,TGTGCCAGCAGCCAAGAATGGGACAGGTCCTACGAGCAGTACTTC
14,TRBJ2-5,-,TRBD1,TRBV19,CASSPQGARETQYF,TGTGCCAGTAGCCCCCAGGGGGCCAGGGAGACCCAGTACTTC
17,TRBJ1-2,many,TRBD1,TRBV6-5,CASSYPQLQGVGKGYTF,TGTGCCAGCAGTTATCCCCAATTACAGGGGGTTGGGAAGGGCTACACCTTC
14,TRBJ1-3,few,-,TRBV9,CASSVPGSGNTIYF,TGTGCCAGCAGCGTTCCGGGCTCTGGAAACACCATATATTTT
14,TRBJ1-5,few,-,TRBV20-1,CSASFHLLNQPQHF,TGCAGTGCTAGCTTTCACTTGCTCAATCAGCCCCAGCATTTT
14,TRBJ1-2,-,TRBD1,TRBV2,CASKGTGGTRGYTF,TGTGCCAGCAAGGGGACAGGGGGAACTCGGGGCTACACCTTC
12,TRBJ2-7,many,-,TRBV2,CASRGRGDEQYF,TGTGCCAGCAGGGGGAGGGGGGACGAGCAGTACTTC
13,TRBJ2-1,many,-,TRBV7-2,CASSTRFDNEQFF,TGTGCCAGCAGCACTCGCTTCGACAATGAGCAGTTCTTC
16,TRBJ2-1,many,TRBD2,TRBV7-2,CASSLPLGGTSGEQFF,TGTGCCAGCAGCTTACCATTGGGAGGGACTAGCGGTGAGCAGTTCTTC
12,TRBJ1-1,many,-,TRBV20-1,CSENRGGTEAFF,TGCAGTGAAAATCGGGGGGGCACTGAAGCTTTCTTT
12,TRBJ1-5,many,-,TRBV20-1,CSALGSNQPQHF,TGCAGTGCCCTCGGGTCAAATCAGCCCCAGCATTTT
16,TRBJ1-5,-,-,TRBV12-3/TRBV12-4,CASSLEVPVINQPQHF,TGTGCCAGCAGTTTGGAGGTCCCCGTTATCAATCAGCCCCAGCATTTT
14,TRBJ2-5,many,-,TRBV11-2,CASSLSLGHETQYF,TGTGCCAGCAGCTTAAGTTTAGGTCACGAGACCCAGTACTTC
17,TRBJ2-1,many,-,TRBV12-3/TRBV12-4,CASSLAKQSRDYNEQFF,TGTGCCAGCAGTTTAGCGAAACAGAGTCGGGACTACAATGAGCAGTTCTTC
15,TRBJ2-2,-,-,TRBV6-1,CASNLQGGEVGELFF,TGTGCCAGTAACTTACAGGGCGGGGAGGTCGGGGAGCTGTTTTTT
15,TRBJ1-1,many,-,TRBV4-1,CASSQERGLNTEAFF,TGCGCCAGCAGCCAAGAGAGGGGATTGAACACTGAAGCTTTCTTT
13,TRBJ2-1,-,TRBD2,TRBV20-1,CSAAGLADNEQFF,TGCAGTGCCGCGGGACTAGCGGACAATGAGCAGTTCTTC